A selection of T cell receptor beta chains follows, all from one sample in a study of blood T cell repertoires in COVID-19. Data came from immunoSEQ multiplex PCR; TCRdb stores just in-frame clones and leaves some out. This table has about 250,000 clones, around 90% appearing once. Sequenced sample: peripheral blood. The receptors stem from a man aged 25 to 40 with COVID-19, enrolled during active disease. The CDR3 runs from the conserved cysteine through the conserved F or W. The D gene is left open where the match is weak.

v_gene	j_gene	d_gene	CDR3aa
TRBV9	TRBJ2-2	.	CASSVRGNTGELFF
TRBV2	TRBJ2-7	.	CASRDTALGEQYF
TRBV19	TRBJ1-5	TRBD1	CASSQGARNQPQHF
TRBV6-5	TRBJ2-5	.	CASIGDDPEETQYF
TRBV5-6	TRBJ1-2	.	CASSPGVNYGYTF
TRBV5-1	TRBJ1-1	.	CASSRNGVGAAKNTEAFF
TRBV5-1	TRBJ2-3	TRBD2	CASSLGRRLAVPSTDTQYF
TRBV7-9	TRBJ2-1	.	CASSVGASLKNEQFF
TRBV11-2	TRBJ2-7	TRBD1	CASRTSRDSSPTYEQYF
TRBV14	TRBJ1-2	.	CASSQDAIANYGYTF
TRBV2	TRBJ1-4	TRBD1	CASSLQGINEKLFF
TRBV6-5	TRBJ1-6	TRBD1	CASSPTDRGRSPLHF
TRBV2	TRBJ2-7	TRBD2	CASRIWTSGSYEQYF
TRBV7-9	TRBJ1-2	TRBD1	CASSRGTGYGYTF
TRBV14	TRBJ2-7	.	CASSQAGDEQYF
TRBV5-1	TRBJ1-3	.	CASSEVTTGSGNTIYF
TRBV5-6	TRBJ1-6	TRBD1	CASSRNNRDRGAYNSPLHF
TRBV6-5	TRBJ1-2	TRBD1	CASSYSKAGGGDGYTF
TRBV6-5	TRBJ1-5	TRBD1	CASRPGQGRDQPQHF
TRBV3-1/TRBV3-2	TRBJ1-1	TRBD1	CASSQDTGGGTEAFF
TRBV30	TRBJ1-2	.	CAWSARDRMNYGYTF
TRBV3-1/TRBV3-2	TRBJ1-2	TRBD1	CASQDRGYGYTF
TRBV5-1	TRBJ2-6	TRBD2	CASRAGGYSGANVLTF
TRBV6-5	TRBJ1-3	.	CASSYGRGAGNTIYF
TRBV5-1	TRBJ2-2	TRBD1	CASRGTGGDGDYNTGELFF
TRBV3-1/TRBV3-2	TRBJ2-2	TRBD1	CASSQGRTGGTGELFF
TRBV5-1	TRBJ1-5	.	CASRVDSNQPQHF
TRBV9	TRBJ2-2	.	CASSVRGTGANTGELFF
TRBV27	TRBJ1-2	TRBD1	CASRPDRGSYGYTF
TRBV5-6	TRBJ2-3	.	CASSLHRVTDTQYF
TRBV29-1	TRBJ1-4	.	CSVRDGDNEKLFF
TRBV11-2	TRBJ1-6	.	CASSLGGYRSYNSPLHF
TRBV18	TRBJ1-2	.	CASSRREAYGYTF
TRBV27	TRBJ2-7	TRBD2	CASRKGRGVDSYEQYF
TRBV5-1	TRBJ1-2	TRBD1	CASSPGTDDTNYGYTF
TRBV9	TRBJ1-1	.	CASSVSVYTEAFF
TRBV11-2	TRBJ1-2	TRBD1	CASSPDRAGYTF
TRBV10-3	TRBJ1-2	.	CAISESESPRSYGYTF
TRBV9	TRBJ1-2	TRBD1	CASSVDGTAYGYTF
TRBV9	TRBJ2-2	.	CASSVAWGAGELFF
TRBV3-1/TRBV3-2	TRBJ2-5	.	CASSQAAGQPKETQYF